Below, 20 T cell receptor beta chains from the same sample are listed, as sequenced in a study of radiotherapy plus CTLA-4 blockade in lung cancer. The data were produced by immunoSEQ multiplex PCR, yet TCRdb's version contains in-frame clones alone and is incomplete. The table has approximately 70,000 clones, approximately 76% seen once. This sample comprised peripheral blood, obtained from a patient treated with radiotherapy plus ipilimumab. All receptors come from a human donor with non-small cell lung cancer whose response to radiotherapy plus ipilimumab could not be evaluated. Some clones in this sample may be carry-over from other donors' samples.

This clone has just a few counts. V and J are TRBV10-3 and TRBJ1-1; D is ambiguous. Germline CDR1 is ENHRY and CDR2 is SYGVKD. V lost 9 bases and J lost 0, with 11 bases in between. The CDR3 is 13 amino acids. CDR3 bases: TGTGCCATAGCCGCCGAACTGAACACTGAAGCTTTCTTT. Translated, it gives CAIAAELNTEAFF.

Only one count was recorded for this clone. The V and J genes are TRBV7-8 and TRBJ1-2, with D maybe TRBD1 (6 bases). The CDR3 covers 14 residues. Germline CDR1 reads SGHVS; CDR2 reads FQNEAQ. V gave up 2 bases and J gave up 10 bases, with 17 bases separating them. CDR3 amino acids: CASSLLGRGGHYTF. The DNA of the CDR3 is TGTGCCAGCAGCTTATTGGGGAGGGGGGGTCACTACACCTTC.

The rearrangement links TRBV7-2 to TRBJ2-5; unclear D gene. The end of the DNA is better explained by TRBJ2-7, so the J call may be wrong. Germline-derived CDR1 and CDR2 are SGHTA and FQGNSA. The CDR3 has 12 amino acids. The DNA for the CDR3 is TGTGCCAGCAGCTTAAAGAAGAACGAGCAGTACTTC. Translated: CASSLKKNEQYF.

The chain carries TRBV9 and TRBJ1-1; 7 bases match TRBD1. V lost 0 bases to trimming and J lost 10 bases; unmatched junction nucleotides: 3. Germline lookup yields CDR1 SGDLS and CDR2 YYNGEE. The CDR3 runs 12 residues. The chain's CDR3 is CASSVVEGAAFF. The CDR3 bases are TGTGCCAGCAGCGTAGTGGAGGGGGCAGCTTTCTTT. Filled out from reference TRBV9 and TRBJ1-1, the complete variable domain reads DSGVTQTPKHLITATGQRVTLRCSPRSGDLSVYWYQQSLDQGLQFLIQYYNGEERAKGNILERFSAQQFPDLHSELNLSSLELGDSALYFCASSVVEGAAFFGQGTRLTVV.

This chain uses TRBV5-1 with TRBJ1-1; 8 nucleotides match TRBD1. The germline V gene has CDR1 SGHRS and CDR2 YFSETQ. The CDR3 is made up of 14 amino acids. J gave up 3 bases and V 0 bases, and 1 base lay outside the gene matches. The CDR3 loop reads CASSLVQGDTEAFF. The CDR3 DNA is TGCGCCAGCAGCTTGGTACAGGGGGACACTGAAGCTTTCTTT.

In DNA form, the CDR3 reads TGTGCCCTGCGTCGGACAGTTTCGCCAGAAGGGCGGCAGAACTATGGCTACACCTTC. Encoded protein: CALRRTVSPEGRQNYGYTF. V gene TRBV27 combines with J gene TRBJ1-2, with D possibly TRBD1 on 6 matching bases. Trimming left V 11 bases short and J 2 bases short, with 33 bases between. The V gene's germline CDR1 is MNHEY and CDR2 SMNVEV (reference sequence). This CDR3 region has 19 residues.

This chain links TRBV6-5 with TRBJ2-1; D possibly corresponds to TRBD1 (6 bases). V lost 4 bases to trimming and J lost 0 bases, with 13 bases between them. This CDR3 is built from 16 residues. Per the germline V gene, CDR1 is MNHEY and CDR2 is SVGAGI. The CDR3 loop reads CASSFQTGGSYNEQFF. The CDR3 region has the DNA TGTGCCAGCAGTTTCCAGACAGGTGGCTCCTACAATGAGCAGTTCTTC.

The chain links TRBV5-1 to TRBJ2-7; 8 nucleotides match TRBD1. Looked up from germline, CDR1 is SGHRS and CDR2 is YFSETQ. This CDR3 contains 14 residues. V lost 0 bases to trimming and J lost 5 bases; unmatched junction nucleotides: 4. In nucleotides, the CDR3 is TGCGCCAGCAGCTTGGGGGACAGGAATGACGAGCAGTACTTC. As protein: CASSLGDRNDEQYF.

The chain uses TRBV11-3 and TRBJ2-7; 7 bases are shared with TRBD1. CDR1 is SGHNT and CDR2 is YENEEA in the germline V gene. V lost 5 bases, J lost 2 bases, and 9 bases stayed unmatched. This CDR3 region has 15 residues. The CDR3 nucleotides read TGTGCCAGCAGCACCCGACAGGGATCGGCCTACGAGCAGTACTTC. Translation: CASSTRQGSAYEQYF.

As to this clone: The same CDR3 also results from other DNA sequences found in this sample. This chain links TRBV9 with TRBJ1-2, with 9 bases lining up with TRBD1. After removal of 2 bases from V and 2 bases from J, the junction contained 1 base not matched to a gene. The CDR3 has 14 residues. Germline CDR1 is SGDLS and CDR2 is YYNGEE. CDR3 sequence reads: CASSVGQGNYGYTF. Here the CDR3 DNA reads TGTGCCAGCAGCGTGGGACAGGGAAACTATGGCTACACCTTC.

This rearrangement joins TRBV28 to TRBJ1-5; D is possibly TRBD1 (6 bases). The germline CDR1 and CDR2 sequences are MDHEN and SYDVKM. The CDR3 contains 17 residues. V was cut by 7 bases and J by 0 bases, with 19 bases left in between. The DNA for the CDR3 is TGTGCCAGCATCCCTCAGGGGCGCCTTTATAGCAATCAGCCCCAGCATTTT. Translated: CASIPQGRLYSNQPQHF.

The CDR3 reads CASSVSTGNTEAFF. The CDR3, as DNA: TGTGCCAGCAGCGTCTCGACAGGGAACACTGAAGCTTTCTTT. This chain connects TRBV9 to TRBJ1-1; D is perhaps TRBD1 (6 bases). CDR1 and CDR2 (germline): SGDLS, YYNGEE. This CDR3 has 14 amino acids. Trimming took off 2 bases at V and 1 base at J, with 9 bases between the two ends. Full variable domain (remainder filled in from reference TRBV9 and TRBJ1-1): DSGVTQTPKHLITATGQRVTLRCSPRSGDLSVYWYQQSLDQGLQFLIQYYNGEERAKGNILERFSAQQFPDLHSELNLSSLELGDSALYFCASSVSTGNTEAFFGQGTRLTVV.

The CDR3 reads CASSLSGAVSTDTQYF. The CDR3 nucleotides read TGTGCCAGCAGTTTAAGCGGGGCAGTGAGCACAGATACGCAGTATTTT. The chain couples TRBV27 to TRBJ2-3, with 7 bases lining up with TRBD2. With 2 bases clipped from V and 0 bases from J, the junction kept 5 bases outside the gene matches. The CDR3 is made up of 16 amino acids. The germline CDR1 and CDR2 sequences are MNHEY and SMNVEV (reference sequence).

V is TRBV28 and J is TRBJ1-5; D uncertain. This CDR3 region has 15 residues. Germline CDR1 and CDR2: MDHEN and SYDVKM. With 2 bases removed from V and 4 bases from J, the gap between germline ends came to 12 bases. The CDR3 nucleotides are TGTGCCAGCAGTTTAGACTACGGCCCTAATCAGCCCCAGCATTTT. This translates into CASSLDYGPNQPQHF.

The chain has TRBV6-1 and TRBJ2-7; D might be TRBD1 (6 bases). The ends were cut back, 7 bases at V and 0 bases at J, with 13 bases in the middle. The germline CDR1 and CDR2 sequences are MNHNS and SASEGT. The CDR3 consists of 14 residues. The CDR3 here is CASKPDRSSYEQYF. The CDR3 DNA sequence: TGTGCCAGCAAGCCCGACAGGAGCTCCTACGAGCAGTACTTC.

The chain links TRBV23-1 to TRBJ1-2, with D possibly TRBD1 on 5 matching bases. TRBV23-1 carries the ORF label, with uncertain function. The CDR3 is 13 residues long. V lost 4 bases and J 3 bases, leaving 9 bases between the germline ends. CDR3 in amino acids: CASSRQRDYGYTF. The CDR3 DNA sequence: TGCGCCAGCAGTCGACAGAGAGACTATGGCTACACCTTC.

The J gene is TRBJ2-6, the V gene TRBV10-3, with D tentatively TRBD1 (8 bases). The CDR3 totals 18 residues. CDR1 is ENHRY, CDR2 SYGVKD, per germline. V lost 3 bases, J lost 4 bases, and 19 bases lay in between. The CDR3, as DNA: TGTGCCATCAGTGACCACACAGGGGGGGTACCGGGGGCCAACGTCCTGACTTTC. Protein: CAISDHTGGVPGANVLTF.

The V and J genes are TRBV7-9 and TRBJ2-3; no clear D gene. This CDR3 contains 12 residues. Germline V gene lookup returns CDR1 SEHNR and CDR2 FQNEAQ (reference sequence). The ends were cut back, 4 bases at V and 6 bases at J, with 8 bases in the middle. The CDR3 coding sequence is TGTGCCAGCAGCTCGAACGCGGATACGCAGTATTTT. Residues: CASSSNADTQYF.

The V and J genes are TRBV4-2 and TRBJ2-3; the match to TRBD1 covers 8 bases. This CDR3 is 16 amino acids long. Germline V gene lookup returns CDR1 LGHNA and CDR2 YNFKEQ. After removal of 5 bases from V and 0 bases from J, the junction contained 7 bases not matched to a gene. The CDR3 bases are TGTGCCAGCAGCAGCGGACAGGGAGGAAGCACAGATACGCAGTATTTT. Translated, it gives CASSSGQGGSTDTQYF.

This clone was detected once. CDR3 sequence reads: CASTPFGARNQPQHF. The CDR3 DNA sequence: TGTGCCAGTACTCCCTTTGGGGCTAGGAATCAGCCCCAGCATTTT. The chain joins TRBV19 to TRBJ1-5; D is possibly TRBD1 (5 bases). Deletions cut 7 bases from V and 4 bases from J, with 17 bases between. Germline values: CDR1 LNHDA, CDR2 SQIVND (reference sequence). This CDR3 has 15 amino acids.